These 14 T cell receptor beta chains were all obtained from the same sample, sequenced in a study of T cells after yellow fever vaccination. TCRdb analysed the 5' RACE reads with MiXCR anew, one entry per CDR3 protein. Of around 100,000 distinct CDR3 sequences listed, about 6% are singletons. Here the sequenced sample was CD8+ T cells sorted from PBMCs, taken 10 days after the yellow fever booster vaccination. All receptors come from a young man who received the YFV17D yellow fever vaccine.

This clonotype was recorded a few times. The V and J genes are TRBV11-2 and TRBJ1-1; D remains unclear. Germline CDR1 reads SGHAT; CDR2 reads FQNNGV. Trimming took 3 bases from V and 8 from J, leaving 13 bases between them. CDR3 length: 13 residues. The CDR3 sequence is CASSFNLSPEAFF. The CDR3 DNA follows: TGTGCCAGCAGCTTCAATCTATCCCCAGAAGCTTTCTTT. The variable domain in full, completed from reference TRBV11-2 and TRBJ1-1, reads EAGVAQSPRYKIIEKRQSVAFWCNPISGHATLYWYQQILGQGPKLLIQFQNNGVVDDSQLPKDRFSAERLKGVDSTLKIQPAKLEDSAVYLCASSFNLSPEAFFGQGTRLTVV.

This clonotype was counted at least ten times. This chain connects TRBV5-1 to TRBJ2-1, with 10 bases lining up with TRBD1. The CDR3 sequence is 15 residues long. Trimming took 4 bases from V and 4 from J; bases not matched to a gene: 5. Germline loops: CDR1 SGHRS, CDR2 YFSETQ. This CDR3 is CASSPRQGAYNEQFF. The CDR3 DNA follows: TGCGCCAGCAGCCCCAGACAGGGGGCTTACAATGAGCAGTTCTTC.

In its sample, this clonotype ranks as medium-sized. The rearrangement uses TRBV7-8 and TRBJ1-4; D is uncertain. The CDR3 loop spans 11 amino acids. Trimming stripped 3 bases from V and 8 bases from J, with 4 bases between. CDR1 is SGHVS and CDR2 is FQNEAQ in the germline V gene. Here the CDR3 reads CASSFGEKLFF. The CDR3 nucleotides are TGTGCCAGCAGCTTTGGGGAAAAACTGTTTTTT.

This clonotype was observed a handful of times. The chain combines TRBV10-1 with TRBJ2-1; D is ambiguous. V was cut by 5 bases and J by 0 bases, with 14 bases left in between. Germline assignment: CDR1 WNHNN and CDR2 SYGVQD (reference sequence). The CDR3 is made up of 16 amino acids. CDR3 sequence reads: CASSHASVRSYNEQFF. CDR3 sequence (DNA): TGCGCCAGCAGTCACGCCTCGGTCCGCTCCTACAATGAGCAGTTCTTC.

This clonotype appeared many times. The rearrangement joins TRBV7-2 to TRBJ2-3, with 7 bases aligning to TRBD1. J gave up 1 base and V 5 bases, and 9 bases lay outside the gene matches. The CDR3 covers 16 residues. Germline V gives CDR1 SGHTA, CDR2 FQGNSA. The CDR3 DNA reads TGTGCCAGCAGCCCCACCTGGACAGGAGGCACAGATACGCAGTATTTT. Protein: CASSPTWTGGTDTQYF.

This clonotype has only a few counts. V and J are TRBV7-2 and TRBJ1-6; TRBD1 might be the D (5 bases). The length of the CDR3 is 17 residues. Looked up from germline, CDR1 is SGHTA and CDR2 is FQGNSA. The germline V and J ends were trimmed by 1 base and 7 bases, with 17 bases remaining between them. The chain's CDR3 is CASSLEGGTIRNSPLHF. Here the CDR3 DNA reads TGTGCCAGCAGCTTAGAGGGAGGGACTATACGCAATTCACCCCTCCACTTT.

The V and J genes are TRBV20-1 and TRBJ2-5, with a weak D call TRBD2 (5 bases). The length of the CDR3 is 13 residues. The germline V gene has CDR1 DFQATT and CDR2 SNEGSKA (reference sequence). This CDR3 reads CSGTARVQETQYF. CDR3 nucleotides: TGCAGCGGCACCGCGCGGGTCCAAGAGACCCAGTACTTC.

The chain couples TRBV9 to TRBJ2-2; the D gene is possibly TRBD2 (6 bases). This CDR3 has 16 amino acids. Trimming removed 5 bases from V and 5 bases from J, with 19 bases in between. Germline values: CDR1 SGDLS, CDR2 YYNGEE. The CDR3 loop reads CASRSPPGGGTGELFF. The CDR3, as DNA: TGTGCCAGCAGGTCCCCCCCCGGGGGTGGAACCGGGGAGCTGTTTTTT.

In this sample, this clonotype turned up a few times. The chain employs TRBV20-1 and TRBJ2-5, with TRBD2 matching over 8 bases. Per germline, CDR1 DFQATT and CDR2 SNEGSKA (reference sequence). There are 17 residues in the CDR3. J gave up 4 bases and V 6 bases, and 19 bases lay outside the gene matches. In nucleotides, the CDR3 is TGCAGTGCCCTGAGATCGGGGGAGCGGGGGCCCACAGAGACCCAGTACTTC. Encoded protein: CSALRSGERGPTETQYF.

V and J are TRBV6-5 and TRBJ1-1; D gene uncertain. V lost 2 bases to trimming and J lost 0 bases, with 7 bases between them. This CDR3 contains 14 residues. Germline-derived CDR1 and CDR2 are MNHEY and SVGAGI. This chain's CDR3 is CASSYGIMNTEAFF. In DNA, the CDR3 is TGTGCCAGCAGTTACGGGATCATGAACACTGAAGCTTTCTTT.

V usage is TRBV15 and J usage is TRBJ1-1, with unresolved D. V lost 0 bases, J lost 4 bases, and 15 bases lay in between. The CDR3 is 16 amino acids. Germline V CDR1 and CDR2: LNHNV, YYDKDF (reference sequence). CDR3 nucleotide sequence: TGTGCCACCAGCAGAGATTCGGTTGATTTGGGCACTGAAGCTTTCTTT. Its protein product is CATSRDSVDLGTEAFF.

The sample holds a few counts of this clonotype. V usage is TRBV7-9 and J usage is TRBJ1-2; no definite D call. V shed 5 bases and J shed 6 bases, with 4 bases lying between them. CDR1 SEHNR and CDR2 FQNEAQ come from the germline V gene (reference sequence). This CDR3 contains 10 residues. CDR3 bases: TGTGCCAGCAGCGTGGATGGCTACACCTTC. Protein sequence: CASSVDGYTF.

This clonotype occurred a few times. The rearrangement links TRBV5-6 to TRBJ2-3, with 11 bases lining up with TRBD2. The V gene end was trimmed by 2 bases and the J gene end by 6 bases; junction bases not matched to a gene: 2. The CDR3 is 14 residues long. Germline CDR1 and CDR2: SGHDT and YYEEEE. The CDR3 DNA reads as TGTGCCAGCAGCTTACTAGCGGGGGTGGATACGCAGTATTTT. Residues: CASSLLAGVDTQYF.

This chain joins TRBV7-2 and TRBJ2-7; no firm D call. V was cut by 5 bases and J by 5 bases, with 13 bases left in between. The CDR3 covers 13 residues. Looked up from germline, CDR1 is SGHTA and CDR2 is FQGNSA. The CDR3 sequence: CASSPPLEHEQYF. CDR3 sequence (DNA): TGTGCCAGCAGCCCCCCCCTGGAACACGAGCAGTACTTC.